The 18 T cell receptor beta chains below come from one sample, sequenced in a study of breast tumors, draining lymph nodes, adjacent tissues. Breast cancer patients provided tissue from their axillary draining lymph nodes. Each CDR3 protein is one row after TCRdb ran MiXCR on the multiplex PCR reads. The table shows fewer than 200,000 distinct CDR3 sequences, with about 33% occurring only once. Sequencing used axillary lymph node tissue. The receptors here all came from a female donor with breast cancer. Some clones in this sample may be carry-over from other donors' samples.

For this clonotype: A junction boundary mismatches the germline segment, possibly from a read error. CDR3: CASRGTGVGKLFF. The CDR3 region has the DNA TGTGCCAGCAGAGGGACAGGCGTCGGGAAGCTGTTCTTT. This chain joins TRBV2 and TRBJ2-2; TRBD1 matches 8 bases. From germline, CDR1 is SNHLY and CDR2 FYNNEI. The CDR3 is made up of 13 amino acids.

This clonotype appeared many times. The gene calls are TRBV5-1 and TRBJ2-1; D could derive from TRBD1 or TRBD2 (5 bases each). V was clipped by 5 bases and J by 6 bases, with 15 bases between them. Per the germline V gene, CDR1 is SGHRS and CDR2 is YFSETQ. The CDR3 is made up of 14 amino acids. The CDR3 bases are TGCGCCAGCAGAGGGACGCTTTCCCTCAATGAGCAGTTCTTC. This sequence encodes CASRGTLSLNEQFF.

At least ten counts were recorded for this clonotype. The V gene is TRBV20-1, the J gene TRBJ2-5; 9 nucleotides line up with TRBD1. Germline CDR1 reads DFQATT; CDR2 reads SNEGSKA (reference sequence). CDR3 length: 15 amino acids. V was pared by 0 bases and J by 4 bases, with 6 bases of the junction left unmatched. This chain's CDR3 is CSAREFGQGLETQYF. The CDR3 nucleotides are TGCAGTGCTAGAGAATTCGGACAGGGGTTAGAGACCCAGTACTTC.

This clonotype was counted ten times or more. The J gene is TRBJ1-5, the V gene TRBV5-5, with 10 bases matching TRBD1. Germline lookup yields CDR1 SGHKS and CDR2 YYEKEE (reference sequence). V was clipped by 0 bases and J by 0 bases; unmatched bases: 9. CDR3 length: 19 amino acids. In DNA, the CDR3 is TGTGCCAGCAGCTTGGTGTGGACAGGGGGTCTAGTTAGCAATCAGCCCCAGCATTTT. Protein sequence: CASSLVWTGGLVSNQPQHF.

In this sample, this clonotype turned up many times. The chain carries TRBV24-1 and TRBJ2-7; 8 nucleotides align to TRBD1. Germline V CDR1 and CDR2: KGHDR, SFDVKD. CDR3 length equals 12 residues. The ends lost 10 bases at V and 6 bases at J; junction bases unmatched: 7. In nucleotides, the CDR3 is TGTGCCACTGGACAGGGTGTTGGCGAGCAGTACTTC. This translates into CATGQGVGEQYF.

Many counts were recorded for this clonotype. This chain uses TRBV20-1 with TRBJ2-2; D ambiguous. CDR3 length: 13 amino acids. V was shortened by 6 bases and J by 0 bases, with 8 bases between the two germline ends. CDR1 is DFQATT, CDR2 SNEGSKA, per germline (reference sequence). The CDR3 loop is CSAADTNTGELFF. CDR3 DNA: TGCAGTGCAGCAGACACGAACACCGGGGAGCTGTTTTTT.

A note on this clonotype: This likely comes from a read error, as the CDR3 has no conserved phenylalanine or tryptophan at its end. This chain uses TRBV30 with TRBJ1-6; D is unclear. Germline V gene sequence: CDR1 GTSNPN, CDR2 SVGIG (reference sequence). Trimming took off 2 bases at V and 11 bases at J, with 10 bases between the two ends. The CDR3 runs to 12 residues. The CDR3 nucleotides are TGTGCCTGGAGTACCGTCATTCCACCCCTCCACCTT. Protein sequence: CAWSTVIPPLHL.

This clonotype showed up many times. In DNA form, the CDR3 reads TGTGCCAGCAGAGACACCGGGGCCTATGGCTACACCTTC. Protein sequence: CASRDTGAYGYTF. The genes are TRBV6-5 and TRBJ1-2, with D possibly being TRBD1 (5 bases). V gave up 6 bases and J gave up 4 bases, with 12 bases separating them. Germline V gene sequence: CDR1 MNHEY, CDR2 SVGAGI. The length of the CDR3 is 13 residues.

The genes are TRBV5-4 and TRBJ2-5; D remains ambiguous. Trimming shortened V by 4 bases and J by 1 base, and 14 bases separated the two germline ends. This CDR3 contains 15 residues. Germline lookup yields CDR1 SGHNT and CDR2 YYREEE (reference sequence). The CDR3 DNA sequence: TGTGCCAGCAGCGGCCTAGAGGCGCTCCAAGAGACCCAGTACTTC. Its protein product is CASSGLEALQETQYF. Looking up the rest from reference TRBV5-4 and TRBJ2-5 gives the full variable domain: ETGVTQSPTHLIKTRGQQVTLRCSSQSGHNTVSWYQQALGQGPQFIFQYYREEENGRGNFPPRFSGLQFPNYSSELNVNALELDDSALYLCASSGLEALQETQYFGPGTRLLVL.

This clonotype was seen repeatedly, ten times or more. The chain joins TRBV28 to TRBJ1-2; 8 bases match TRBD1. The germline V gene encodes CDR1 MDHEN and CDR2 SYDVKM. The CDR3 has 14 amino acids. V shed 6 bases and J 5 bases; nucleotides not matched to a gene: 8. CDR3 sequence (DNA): TGTGCCAGCAGGACCACGGACAGGGCGTATGGCTACACCTTC. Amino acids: CASRTTDRAYGYTF.

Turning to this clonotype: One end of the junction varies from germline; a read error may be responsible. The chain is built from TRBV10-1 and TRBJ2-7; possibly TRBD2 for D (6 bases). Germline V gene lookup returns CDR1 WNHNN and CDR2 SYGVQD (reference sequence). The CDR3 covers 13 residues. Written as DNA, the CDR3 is TGCAGTGCTAGAGGGAAGTTGGACTACAAGCAGTACTTC. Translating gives CSARGKLDYKQYF.

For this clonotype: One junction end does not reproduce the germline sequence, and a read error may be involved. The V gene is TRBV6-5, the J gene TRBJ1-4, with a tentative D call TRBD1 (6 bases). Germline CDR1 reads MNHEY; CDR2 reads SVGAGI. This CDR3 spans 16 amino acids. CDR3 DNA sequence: TGTGCCAGCAGTTACCATGGGGCAGGGGTGAATGAAAAACCGTTTTTT. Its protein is CASSYHGAGVNEKPFF.

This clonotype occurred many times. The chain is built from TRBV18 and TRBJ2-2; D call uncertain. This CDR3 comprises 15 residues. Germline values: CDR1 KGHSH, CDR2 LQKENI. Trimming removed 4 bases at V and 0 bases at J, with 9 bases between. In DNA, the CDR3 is TGTGCCAGCTCACACGGCGGCCCGAACACCGGGGAGCTGTTTTTT. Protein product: CASSHGGPNTGELFF.

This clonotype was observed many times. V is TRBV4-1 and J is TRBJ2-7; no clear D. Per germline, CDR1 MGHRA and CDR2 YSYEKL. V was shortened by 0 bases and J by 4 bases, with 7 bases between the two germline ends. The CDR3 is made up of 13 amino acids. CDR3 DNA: TGCGCCAGCAGCCAAGATCGAGAATACGAGCAGTACTTC. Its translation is CASSQDREYEQYF.

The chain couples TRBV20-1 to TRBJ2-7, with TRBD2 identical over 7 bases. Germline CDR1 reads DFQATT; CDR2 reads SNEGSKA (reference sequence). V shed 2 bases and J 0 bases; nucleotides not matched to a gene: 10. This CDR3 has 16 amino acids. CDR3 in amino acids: CSARKGLKTPSYEQYF. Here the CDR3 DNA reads TGCAGTGCTAGAAAGGGACTAAAAACCCCCTCCTACGAGCAGTACTTC.

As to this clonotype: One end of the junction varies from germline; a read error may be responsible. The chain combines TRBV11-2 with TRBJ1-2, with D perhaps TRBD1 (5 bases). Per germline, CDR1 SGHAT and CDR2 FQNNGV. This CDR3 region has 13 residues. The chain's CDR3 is CASSLGAGTGYIF. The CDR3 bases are TGTGCCAGCAGCCTCGGCGCGGGGACTGGCTACATCTTC. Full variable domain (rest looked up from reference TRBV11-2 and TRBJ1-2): EAGVAQSPRYKIIEKRQSVAFWCNPISGHATLYWYQQILGQGPKLLIQFQNNGVVDDSQLPKDRFSAERLKGVDSTLKIQPAKLEDSAVYLCASSLGAGTGYIFGSGTRLTVV.

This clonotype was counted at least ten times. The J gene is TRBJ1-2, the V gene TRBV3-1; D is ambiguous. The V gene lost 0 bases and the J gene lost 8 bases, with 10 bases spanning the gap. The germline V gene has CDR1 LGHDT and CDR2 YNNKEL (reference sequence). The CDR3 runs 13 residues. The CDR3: CASSQDGSAGYTF. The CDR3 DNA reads TGTGCCAGCAGCCAAGATGGGTCTGCCGGCTACACCTTC.

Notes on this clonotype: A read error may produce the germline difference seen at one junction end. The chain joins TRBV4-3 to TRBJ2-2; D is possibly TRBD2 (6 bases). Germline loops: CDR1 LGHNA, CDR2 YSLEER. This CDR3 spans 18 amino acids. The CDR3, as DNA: TGCGCCAGCAGCCCCAACAGGAACACTGAAGCTTTCCTGGGGGGGCTGTTTTTT. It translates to CASSPNRNTEAFLGGLFF.